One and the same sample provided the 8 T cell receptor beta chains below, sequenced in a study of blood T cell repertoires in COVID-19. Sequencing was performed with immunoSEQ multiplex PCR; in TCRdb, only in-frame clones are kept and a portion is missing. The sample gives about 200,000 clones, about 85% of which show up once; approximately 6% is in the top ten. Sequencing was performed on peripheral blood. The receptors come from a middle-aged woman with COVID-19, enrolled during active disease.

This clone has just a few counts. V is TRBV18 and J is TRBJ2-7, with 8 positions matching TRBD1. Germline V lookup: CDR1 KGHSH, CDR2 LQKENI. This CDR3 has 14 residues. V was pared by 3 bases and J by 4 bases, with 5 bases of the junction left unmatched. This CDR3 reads CASSPDRVKYEQYF. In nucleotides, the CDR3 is TGTGCCAGCTCACCGGACAGGGTTAAGTACGAGCAGTACTTC.

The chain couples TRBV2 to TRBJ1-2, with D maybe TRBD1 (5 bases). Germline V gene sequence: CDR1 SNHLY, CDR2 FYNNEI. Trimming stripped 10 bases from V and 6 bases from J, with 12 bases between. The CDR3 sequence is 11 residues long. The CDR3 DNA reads TGTGCCACCAGGGAGGAGGATGGCTACACCTTC. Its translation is CATREEDGYTF. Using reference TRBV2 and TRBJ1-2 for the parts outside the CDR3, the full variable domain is EPEVTQTPSHQVTQMGQEVILRCVPISNHLYFYWYRQILGQKVEFLVSFYNNEISEKSEIFDDQFSVERPDGSNFTLKIRSTKLEDSAMYFCATREEDGYTFGSGTRLTVV.

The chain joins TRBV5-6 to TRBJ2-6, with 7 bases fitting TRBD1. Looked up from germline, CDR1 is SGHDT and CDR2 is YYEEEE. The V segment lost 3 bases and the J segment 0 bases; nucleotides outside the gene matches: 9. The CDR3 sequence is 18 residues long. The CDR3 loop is CASSSSTGADSGANVLTF. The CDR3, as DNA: TGTGCCAGCAGCTCCTCAACAGGGGCCGACTCTGGGGCCAACGTCCTGACTTTC.

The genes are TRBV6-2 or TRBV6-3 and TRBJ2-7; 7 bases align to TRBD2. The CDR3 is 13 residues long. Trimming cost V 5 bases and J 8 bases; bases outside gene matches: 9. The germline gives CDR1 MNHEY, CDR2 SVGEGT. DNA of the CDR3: TGTGCCAGCAGTGGGGACTACCCGGGGAAGCAGTACTTC. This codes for CASSGDYPGKQYF.

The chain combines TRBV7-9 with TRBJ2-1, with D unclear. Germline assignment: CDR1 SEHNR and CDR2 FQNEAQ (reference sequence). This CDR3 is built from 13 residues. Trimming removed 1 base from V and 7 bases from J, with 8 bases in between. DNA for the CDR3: TGTGCCAGCAGCTTAGTCGTTACAAATGAGCAGTTCTTC. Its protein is CASSLVVTNEQFF.

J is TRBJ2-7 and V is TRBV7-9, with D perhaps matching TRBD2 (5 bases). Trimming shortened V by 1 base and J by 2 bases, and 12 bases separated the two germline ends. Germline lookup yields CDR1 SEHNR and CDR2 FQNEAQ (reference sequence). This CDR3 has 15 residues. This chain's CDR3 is CASSLGFGNPYEQYF. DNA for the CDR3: TGTGCCAGCAGCTTAGGGTTCGGGAACCCCTACGAGCAGTACTTC.

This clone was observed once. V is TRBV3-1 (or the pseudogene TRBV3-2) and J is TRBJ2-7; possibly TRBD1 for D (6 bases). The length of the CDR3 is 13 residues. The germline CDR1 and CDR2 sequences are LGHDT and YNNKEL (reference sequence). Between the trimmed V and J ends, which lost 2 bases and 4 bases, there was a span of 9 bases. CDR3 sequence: CASSQPDRYEQYF. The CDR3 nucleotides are TGTGCCAGCAGCCAACCTGACAGGTACGAGCAGTACTTC.

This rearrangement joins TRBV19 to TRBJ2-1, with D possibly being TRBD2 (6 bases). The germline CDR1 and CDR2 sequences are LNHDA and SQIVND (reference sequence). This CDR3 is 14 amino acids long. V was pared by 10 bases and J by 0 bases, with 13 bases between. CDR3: CATGRGSSYNEQFF. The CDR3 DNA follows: TGTGCCACTGGTCGGGGGAGCTCCTACAATGAGCAGTTCTTC.